This TCR beta chain was sequenced for a study of early T cells in non-severe SARS-CoV-2 infection. About the study: Chains were not paired, and sequencing was done on bulk RNA from unsorted whole blood.

Within the sample, this clonotype is medium-sized (0.01 to 0.1%). This CDR3 spans 15 amino acids. V gave up 5 bases and J gave up 4 bases, with 17 bases separating them. Germline CDR1 and CDR2: LNHDA and SQIVND (reference sequence). Tagging with unique molecular identifiers was applied to individual cDNA molecules. TCRdb re-called the 5' RACE reads with MiXCR, one entry per CDR3 protein. The data contain about 40,000 distinct CDR3 sequences, 20% to 25% of them seen just once; the ten biggest clones take up approximately 4.5%. This sequence was found in an adult who was a healthcare worker with PCR-confirmed SARS-CoV-2 infection or an uninfected control (not recorded which). The rearrangement uses TRBV19 and TRBJ1-2, with TRBD1 as a possible D gene (6 bases). The material sequenced was whole blood, taken at baseline. As DNA, the CDR3 is TGTGCCAGTAGTCCGGGACATGCTGAGCCCTATGGCTACACCTTC. This translates into CASSPGHAEPYGYTF.